The T cell receptor beta chain described here comes from a study of vaccination and CD4 T cells after COVID-19. Across the study: Diagnosis preceded the drawing of post-COVID samples by a median approximately 110 days (range 35 to 161).

About this clonotype itself: Its cognate antigen is unknown.

Cultured CD4+ T cell DNA underwent sequencing with the Oncomine TCR Beta short-read assay. TCRdb re-derived calls from the PCR reads in MiXCR, one entry per CDR3 protein. The repertoire holds approximately 19,000 distinct CDR3 sequences, with 50% to 65% as singletons. Treatment specified: roughly 10-day PBMC culture with coronavirus spike peptide pools or control peptides (ViraFEST assay). Trimming stripped 4 bases from V and 7 bases from J, with 8 bases between. CDR3 length equals 12 residues. J is TRBJ1-5 and V is TRBV12-3 or TRBV12-4, with no clear D. The sample taken for sequencing was CD4+ T cells from blood, cultured in vitro. The clonotype originates from a human donor who had recovered from COVID-19. The CDR3 region has the DNA TGTGCCAGCAGTTCTATGGAACAGCCCCAGCATTTT. Translated, it gives CASSSMEQPQHF.